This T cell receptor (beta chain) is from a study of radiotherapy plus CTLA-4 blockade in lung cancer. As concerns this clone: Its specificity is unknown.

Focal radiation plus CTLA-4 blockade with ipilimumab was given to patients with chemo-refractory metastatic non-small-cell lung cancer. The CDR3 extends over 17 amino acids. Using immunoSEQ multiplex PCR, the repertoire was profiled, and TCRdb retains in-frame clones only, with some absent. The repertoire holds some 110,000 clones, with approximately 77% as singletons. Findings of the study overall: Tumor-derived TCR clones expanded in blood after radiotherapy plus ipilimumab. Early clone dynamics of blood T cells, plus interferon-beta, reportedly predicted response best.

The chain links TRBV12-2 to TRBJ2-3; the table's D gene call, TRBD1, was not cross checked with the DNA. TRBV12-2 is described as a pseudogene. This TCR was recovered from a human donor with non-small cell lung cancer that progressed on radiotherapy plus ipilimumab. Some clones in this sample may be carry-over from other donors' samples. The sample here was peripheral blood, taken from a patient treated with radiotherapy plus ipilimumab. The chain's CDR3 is CASRLTFPHLGTDTQYF. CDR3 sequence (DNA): TGTGCAAGTCGCTTAACCTTCCCACATCTGGGCACAGATACGCAGTATTTT.